This T cell receptor (beta chain) was documented in a study of shared clonotypes between healthy human individuals (dated by TCRdb to the early 2020s). At the level of the whole study: A couple of women and three men aged 18 to 49 years were included in the cohort. Blood TCR repertoires of five healthy adults were deeply sequenced to estimate repertoire size and the extent of clonotype sharing between individuals. Libraries were prepared and TCR repertoires were sequenced by different laboratories using diverse techniques, in order to increase sequencing depth and limit assay-specific biases. Each donor's leukapheresis produced roughly between about 0.85 and 10 billion PBMCs.

Notes on this clone: Its binding antigen is unknown. No base quality information exists; no much larger clone differs at one position.

The study at large found these results: Because the study included a small number of donors, the genetic and exposure-history diversity represented was limited. Pairwise subsampling led to the expectation that sequencing depth would affect the degree of clonotype sharing among donors. Sampling was limited to blood, and TCR repertoires in tissue likely differ from TCR repertoires in blood.

In the germline V gene, CDR1 corresponds to MDHEN and CDR2 to SYDVKM. From cysteine to phenylalanine, the CDR3 is 15 amino acids long. The CDR3 DNA has 45 bases and is translated from base 1. The V and J ends are trimmed by 5 bases and 5 bases, leaving 18 bases between them. Using the deep immunoSEQ assay, TCR CDR3 regions were amplified from genomic DNA by multiplex PCR. Genomic DNA extracted from each cell subset was distributed evenly over all wells of several immunoSEQ 96-well plates, and each plate served as one replicate. For unsorted PBMC, 300 ng of genomic DNA, equivalent to approximately 28,000 T cell genomes, went into each replicate PCR. Ten immunoSEQ deep assay plates were used to sequence the unsorted PBMC genomic DNA. The purified libraries were quantified using a Qubit 3.0 fluorometer, sized with a Bioanalyzer 2100, and then quantified again using the KAPA Library Quantification kit. Each immunoSEQ 96-well plate was sequenced on its own single-read 150-cycle Illumina NextSeq 550 flow cell. Regarding the original processing steps: Because the immunoSEQ output held only junctional sequences and lacked quality scores, the filtering could not match the filtering applied to full-length reads. To assign V/J genes and CDR3, sequences were annotated using PyIR, a Python wrapper for IgBLAST v1.9, with IMGT germline references. Reads with weak V/J assignments (E-value above 1e-6), missing CDR3, stop codons, out-of-frame junctions, or ambiguous translated residues were removed. A V3J clonotype was defined by an identical inferred V gene, J gene, and CDR3 amino acid sequence. The percentage overlap between two repertoires was calculated by dividing the number of shared unique clonotypes by the size of the smaller repertoire. Repertoire richness was assessed with RTK rarefaction, the Chao1 estimator, and Recon v2.1 estimates of unobserved clonotypes. Imported from immuneACCESS, the table was reduced by TCRdb to in-frame sequences with V and J called. These copies leave out some clones; in studies compared against another copy, an unresolved V gene accounts for under half, and the cause of the remainder is not known. Clone size and V and J calls were adopted from that table, with D and trimming inferred from the DNA. The sample yields some 470,000 clones; approximately 80% were counted once. The biggest ten clones account for approximately 13% of the sample.

Donors were healthy HIV-negative adults with no recently reported acute infections or vaccinations. Every donor was a Caucasian adult residing in Nashville, Tennessee, USA. For unsorted samples, 90 million or so PBMCs were counted and genomic DNA was extracted with the QIAamp DNA Blood Mini kit. After blood collection by leukapheresis, PBMCs were isolated using Ficoll-Histopaque density gradient centrifugation and then cryopreserved in the vapor phase of liquid nitrogen. The chain is assembled from TRBV28 and TRBJ2-5, with the D gene not clear enough to name. This TCR was sampled from a woman aged 40 to 55 in good health. Some clones in this sample may be carry-over from other donors' samples. Sequencing used PBMCs. The CDR3 protein sequence reads: CASSTPPLPKETQYF. The DNA reads TGTGCCAGCAGTACCCCCCCTCTCCCGAAGGAGACCCAGTACTTC.